The 8 T cell receptor beta chains presented below share a single source sample, sequenced in a study of cytomegalovirus exposure and HLA in healthy donors. Primers for the PCR totalled 60 Vbeta and 13 Jbeta. Profiling relied on immunoSEQ multiplex PCR, and the TCRdb table lists in-frame clones only, not all of them. The data contain 160,000 or so clones, about four fifths of them seen just once; the ten biggest clones take up roughly 13%. The sequencing input was PBMCs. Source of these receptors: a woman aged 45-60 years in good health and CMV-seronegative.

The chain couples TRBV6-1 to TRBJ2-7; TRBD2 might be the D (5 bases). Per the germline V gene, CDR1 is MNHNS and CDR2 is SASEGT. The CDR3 consists of 13 residues. Trimming took off 4 bases at V and 6 bases at J, with 13 bases between the two ends. CDR3 sequence: CASSGGESGEQYF. The CDR3 region has the DNA TGTGCCAGCAGTGGTGGGGAGTCGGGCGAGCAGTACTTC.

The rearrangement uses TRBV19 and TRBJ1-4; D might be TRBD1 (6 bases). This CDR3 has 15 amino acids. CDR1 is LNHDA and CDR2 is SQIVND in the germline V gene (reference sequence). Trimming stripped 3 bases from V and 8 bases from J, with 16 bases between. CDR3 DNA sequence: TGTGCCAGTAGTATCGCGGGCCAGGGGAGAGAAAAACTGTTTTTT. Translation: CASSIAGQGREKLFF.

The chain is built from TRBV19 and TRBJ1-5; possibly TRBD1 for D (5 bases). Trimming removed 1 base at V and 1 base at J, with 5 bases between. CDR1 and CDR2 from the germline V gene are LNHDA and SQIVND (reference sequence). CDR3 size: 14 residues. CDR3 in amino acids: CASSIGQSNQPQHF. The CDR3 DNA sequence: TGTGCCAGTAGTATAGGACAGAGCAATCAGCCCCAGCATTTT.

The gene calls are TRBV28 and TRBJ2-5; TRBD2 aligns across 8 bases. CDR3 length: 15 residues. Trimming at V came to 3 bases and at J to 9 bases, leaving 12 bases not matched to a gene. CDR1 and CDR2 (germline): MDHEN, SYDVKM. For the CDR3, the DNA is TGTGCCAGCAGTTTTACGGGGGGGCGCAGGGAGGCCCAGTACTTC. Translating gives CASSFTGGRREAQYF.

This chain uses TRBV7-2 with TRBJ2-5, with TRBD2 matching over 8 bases. Gene TRBJ2-7 matches the end of the DNA better, so the J call may be wrong. Per germline, CDR1 SGHTA and CDR2 FQGNSA. The CDR3 has 15 residues. As DNA, the CDR3 is TGTGCCAGCAGCTTAAAAGCGGGAGCTTACGACGAGCAGTACTTC. This gives the protein CASSLKAGAYDEQYF.

The V gene is TRBV6-6, the J gene TRBJ2-7, with 11 bases identical to TRBD1. Germline CDR1 is MNHNY and CDR2 is SVGAGI (reference sequence). Losses at the gene ends were 5 bases for V and 1 base for J; bases not matched to a gene: 4. The length of the CDR3 is 15 residues. The CDR3 region has the DNA TGTGCCAGCAGTCCCGGACAGGGGGCTTCCTACGAGCAGTACTTC. The encoded protein is CASSPGQGASYEQYF.

This chain links TRBV28 with TRBJ2-1; 7 nucleotides agree with TRBD2. This CDR3 has 12 residues. Germline CDR1 reads MDHEN; CDR2 reads SYDVKM. V shed 6 bases, J shed 11 bases, and the junction held 7 bases outside the gene matches. CDR3 in DNA: TGTGCCAGCAGCTCCGGGAGGTGGAAGCAGTTCTTC. Translating gives CASSSGRWKQFF.

This chain joins TRBV28 and TRBJ2-7; TRBD2 agrees at 7 bases. Germline CDR1 MDHEN, CDR2 SYDVKM. This CDR3 is 14 amino acids long. V shed 5 bases and J 0 bases; nucleotides not matched to a gene: 4. CDR3 residues: CASSPGGSSYEQYF. The DNA for the CDR3 is TGTGCCAGCAGTCCCGGGGGGAGCTCCTACGAGCAGTACTTC.